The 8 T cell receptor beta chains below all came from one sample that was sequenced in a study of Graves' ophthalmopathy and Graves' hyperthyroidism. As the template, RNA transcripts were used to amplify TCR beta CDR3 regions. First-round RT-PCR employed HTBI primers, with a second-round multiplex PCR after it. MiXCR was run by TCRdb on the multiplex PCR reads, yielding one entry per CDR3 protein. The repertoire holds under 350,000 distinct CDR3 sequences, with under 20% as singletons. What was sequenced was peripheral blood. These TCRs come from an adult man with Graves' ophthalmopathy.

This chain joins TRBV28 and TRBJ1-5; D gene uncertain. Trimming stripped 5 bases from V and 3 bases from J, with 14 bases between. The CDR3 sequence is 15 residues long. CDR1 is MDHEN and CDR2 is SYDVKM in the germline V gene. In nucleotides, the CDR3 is TGTGCCAGCAGTCGCCGGCCCAGTGACAATCAGCCCCAGCATTTT. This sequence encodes CASSRRPSDNQPQHF.

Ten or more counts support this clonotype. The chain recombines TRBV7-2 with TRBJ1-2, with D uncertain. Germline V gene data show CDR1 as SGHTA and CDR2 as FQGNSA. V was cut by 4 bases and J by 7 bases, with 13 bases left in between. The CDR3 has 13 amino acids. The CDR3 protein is CASSSTAAGGYTF. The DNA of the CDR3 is TGTGCCAGCAGCTCCACCGCGGCAGGTGGCTACACCTTC.

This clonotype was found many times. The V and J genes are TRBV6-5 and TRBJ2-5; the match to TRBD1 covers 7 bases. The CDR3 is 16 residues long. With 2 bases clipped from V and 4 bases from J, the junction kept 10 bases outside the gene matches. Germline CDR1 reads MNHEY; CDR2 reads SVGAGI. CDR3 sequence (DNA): TGTGCCAGCAGTTACGTGCGCTTGACAGGGCTAGAGACCCAGTACTTC. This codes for CASSYVRLTGLETQYF.

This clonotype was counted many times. CDR3 residues: CASSSIWEGPYEQYF. The CDR3 DNA follows: TGTGCCAGCAGCTCAATCTGGGAGGGGCCCTACGAGCAGTACTTC. This rearrangement joins TRBV7-9 to TRBJ2-7; 7 bases map to TRBD2. Trimming at V came to 4 bases and at J to 2 bases, leaving 8 bases not matched to a gene. This CDR3 has 15 amino acids. Germline loops: CDR1 SEHNR, CDR2 FQNEAQ (reference sequence).

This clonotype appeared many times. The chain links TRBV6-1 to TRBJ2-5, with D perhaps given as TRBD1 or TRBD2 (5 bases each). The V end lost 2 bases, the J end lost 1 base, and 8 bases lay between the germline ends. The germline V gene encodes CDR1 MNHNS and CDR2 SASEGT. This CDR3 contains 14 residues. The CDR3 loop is CASSEPGTQETQYF. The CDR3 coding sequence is TGTGCCAGCAGTGAACCCGGGACCCAAGAGACCCAGTACTTC.

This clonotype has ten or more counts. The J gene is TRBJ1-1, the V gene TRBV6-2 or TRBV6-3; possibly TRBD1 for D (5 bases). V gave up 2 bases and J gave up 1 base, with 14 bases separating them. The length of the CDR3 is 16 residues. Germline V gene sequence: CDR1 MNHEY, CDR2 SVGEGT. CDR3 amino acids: CASSYVRGKPNTEAFF. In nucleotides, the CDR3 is TGTGCCAGCAGTTACGTGCGGGGGAAACCGAACACTGAAGCTTTCTTT.

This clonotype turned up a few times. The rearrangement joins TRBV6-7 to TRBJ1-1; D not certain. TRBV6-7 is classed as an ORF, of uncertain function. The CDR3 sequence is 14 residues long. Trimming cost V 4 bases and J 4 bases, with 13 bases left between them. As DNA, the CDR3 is TGTGCCAGCAGTTTACCACTTTGGGGCACTGAAGCTTTCTTT. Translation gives CASSLPLWGTEAFF.

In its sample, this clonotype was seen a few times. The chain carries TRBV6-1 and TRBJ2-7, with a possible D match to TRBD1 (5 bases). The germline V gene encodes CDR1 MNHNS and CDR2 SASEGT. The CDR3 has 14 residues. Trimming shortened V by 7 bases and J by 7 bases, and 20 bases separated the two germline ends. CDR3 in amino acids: CASNPDMGSVEQYF. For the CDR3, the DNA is TGTGCCAGCAACCCGGACATGGGGTCGGTGGAGCAGTACTTC.